This T cell receptor beta chain is from a study of circulating CD8 cells and anti-PD-1 response in melanoma. Study observations and caveats: Replicates were generally not done for experiments. Clonotype sharing was highest between DPOS and TIGIT subsets.

Relative to its sample, this clonotype is large. The antigen is undetermined. Live CD3+CD8+TCRalphabeta+ cells were sorted into four subsets by PD-1 and/or TIGIT. The CDR3 runs 14 residues. V lost 5 bases, J lost 0 bases, and 10 bases lay in between. Germline loops: CDR1 SGHTA, CDR2 FQGNSA. Using around 14 ng of total RNA, TCR libraries were made with the QIAseq Immune Repertoire TCR panel. TCRdb reprocessed the reads with MiXCR, giving one entry per CDR3 protein. This table holds 950 to 1,500 distinct CDR3 sequences, 6.5% to 7.5% found once. This chain connects TRBV7-2 to TRBJ1-2; D gene ambiguous. This sequence originates from a human donor with melanoma. The material was CD8+ T cells from PBMCs, obtained at baseline or after one month of anti-PD-1 therapy (not recorded which). CDR3: CASSPELTNYGYTF. The CDR3 DNA follows: TGTGCCAGCAGCCCCGAGCTGACTAACTATGGCTACACCTTC. The entire variable domain, with the rest obtained from reference TRBV7-2 and TRBJ1-2, is as follows: GAGVSQSPSNKVTEKGKDVELRCDPISGHTALYWYRQSLGQGLEFLIYFQGNSAPDKSGLPSDRFSAERTGGSVSTLTIQRTQQEDSAVYLCASSPELTNYGYTFGSGTRLTVV.